The 21 T cell receptor beta chains reported below all come from one sample, sequenced in a study of CD8 T cells in Susac syndrome. Reverse transcription of about 0.45 to 1 ug RNA was carried out with random hexamers. Each CDR3 protein gets one entry after TCRdb re-called the immunoSEQ multiplex PCR reads with MiXCR. This sample has some 200,000 distinct CDR3 sequences, with nearly 95% found just once. Sequencing was carried out using CD4+ T cells from PBMCs. The receptors originated from a human donor with multiple sclerosis.

CDR3 protein: CSETNRVGSDTQYF. The CDR3 bases are TGCAGTGAAACGAACAGGGTTGGATCAGATACGCAGTATTTT. This sequence joins TRBV20-1 and TRBJ2-3; D may be TRBD1 (6 bases). V shed 7 bases and J shed 4 bases, with 18 bases lying between them. The V gene's germline CDR1 is DFQATT and CDR2 SNEGSKA (reference sequence). The CDR3 contains 14 residues.

This sequence joins TRBV18 and TRBJ2-7; D is unresolved. Germline V gene sequence: CDR1 KGHSH, CDR2 LQKENI. This CDR3 has 14 amino acids. V was shortened by 1 base and J by 1 base, with 8 bases between the two germline ends. The CDR3: CASSPQVDSYEQYF. The CDR3 DNA reads TGTGCCAGCTCACCACAGGTAGATTCCTACGAGCAGTACTTC.

The genes are TRBV5-4 and TRBJ1-6; D is ambiguous. Trimming shortened V by 0 bases and J by 7 bases, and 8 bases separated the two germline ends. The CDR3 consists of 14 residues. From germline, CDR1 is SGHNT and CDR2 YYREEE (reference sequence). Written as DNA, the CDR3 is TGTGCCAGCAGCTTGGGCAGCCCGAATTCACCCCTCCACTTT. Translation: CASSLGSPNSPLHF.

The rearrangement links TRBV11-2 to TRBJ2-1; the D gene is possibly TRBD1 (6 bases). V gave up 5 bases and J gave up 5 bases, with 13 bases separating them. This CDR3 spans 14 amino acids. The germline gives CDR1 SGHAT, CDR2 FQNNGV. Here the CDR3 reads CASSPRDTDNEQFF. The CDR3 DNA reads as TGTGCCAGCAGCCCCCGGGACACCGACAATGAGCAGTTCTTC.

This sequence joins TRBV6-2 or TRBV6-3 and TRBJ1-1; D is possibly TRBD1 (6 bases). V was cut by 2 bases and J by 5 bases, with 18 bases left in between. Per germline, CDR1 MNHEY and CDR2 SVGEGT. This CDR3 region has 16 residues. This CDR3 reads CASSYRLATGRTEAFF. The CDR3 DNA sequence: TGTGCCAGCAGTTACCGCCTCGCCACAGGGCGAACTGAAGCTTTCTTT.

The gene calls are TRBV30 and TRBJ1-4; 9 bases are shared with TRBD1. This CDR3 is 13 amino acids long. Germline V gene data show CDR1 as GTSNPN and CDR2 as SVGIG (reference sequence). The V and J ends lost 1 base and 10 bases, in that order; junction bases with no gene match: 4. The CDR3 DNA follows: TGTGCCTGGAGTGGGACAGGGGACGGAAAACTGTTTTTT. Translating it yields CAWSGTGDGKLFF.

The chain recombines TRBV9 with TRBJ2-1, with 9 positions matching TRBD1. Trimming removed 2 bases from V and 7 bases from J; junction bases left unmatched: 7. Per germline, CDR1 SGDLS and CDR2 YYNGEE. The CDR3 contains 15 residues. This chain's CDR3 is CASSVSGTGWNEQFF. Here the CDR3 DNA reads TGTGCCAGCAGCGTTTCTGGGACAGGGTGGAATGAGCAGTTCTTC.

The gene calls are TRBV20-1 and TRBJ1-1; D gene ambiguous. Germline V CDR1 and CDR2: DFQATT, SNEGSKA (reference sequence). Trimming pared 5 bases from V and 1 base from J, leaving 8 bases between. This CDR3 spans 12 amino acids. The CDR3 sequence: CSARWGNTEAFF. The CDR3 region has the DNA TGCAGTGCTCGTTGGGGGAACACTGAAGCTTTCTTT.

DNA for the CDR3: TGTGCCAGCAAGGGTCGGCGGACGGGCACAGATACGCAGTATTTT. Translating gives CASKGRRTGTDTQYF. This rearrangement joins TRBV12-3 or TRBV12-4 to TRBJ2-3; D ambiguous. This CDR3 contains 15 residues. V lost 7 bases and J lost 1, with 15 bases in between.

The chain's CDR3 is CAWRAWGVETQYF. CDR3 coding DNA: TGTGCCTGGAGGGCATGGGGCGTCGAGACCCAGTACTTC. The gene calls are TRBV30 and TRBJ2-5, with D tentatively TRBD1 (5 bases). The germline gives CDR1 GTSNPN, CDR2 SVGIG (reference sequence). Trimming removed 3 bases from V and 5 bases from J, with 13 bases in between. This CDR3 is built from 13 residues.

The chain combines TRBV29-1 with TRBJ2-7; D tentatively reads TRBD1 or TRBD2 (5 bases each). Germline loops: CDR1 SQVTM, CDR2 ANQGSEA. Trimming took 1 base from V and 4 from J, leaving 8 bases between them. The CDR3 sequence is 12 residues long. The CDR3 protein is CSVEVGGYEQYF. The CDR3 region has the DNA TGCAGCGTTGAAGTTGGGGGTTACGAGCAGTACTTC.

In DNA, the CDR3 is TGTGCCAGCAGCCCGGTGGCGGGGGTCCAACCTAGAGAGCAGTACTTC. Protein product: CASSPVAGVQPREQYF. The V gene is TRBV7-9, the J gene TRBJ2-7; 7 positions match TRBD2. The V segment lost 5 bases and the J segment 7 bases; nucleotides outside the gene matches: 17. This CDR3 has 16 amino acids. The germline V gene has CDR1 SEHNR and CDR2 FQNEAQ (reference sequence). The whole variable domain, filled in from reference TRBV7-9 and TRBJ2-7, reads DTGVSQNPRHKITKRGQNVTFRCDPISEHNRLYWYRQTLGQGPEFLTYFQNEAQLEKSRLLSDRFSAERPKGSFSTLEIQRTEQGDSAMYLCASSPVAGVQPREQYFGPGTRLTVT.

The chain is built from TRBV12-3 or TRBV12-4 and TRBJ1-4, with 7 bases aligning to TRBD1. V lost 5 bases to trimming and J lost 7 bases; unmatched junction nucleotides: 7. The CDR3 length is 14 residues. This CDR3 is CASSPGQTGEKLFF. For the CDR3, the DNA is TGTGCCAGCAGTCCGGGACAGACTGGTGAAAAACTGTTTTTT.

The chain uses TRBV27 and TRBJ2-7; 10 nucleotides match TRBD2. Trimming removed 4 bases from V and 4 bases from J; junction bases left unmatched: 7. This CDR3 comprises 15 residues. From germline, CDR1 is MNHEY and CDR2 SMNVEV (reference sequence). This chain's CDR3 is CASSSLAGGDYEQYF. The CDR3 coding sequence is TGTGCCAGCAGTTCCTTAGCGGGAGGTGATTACGAGCAGTACTTC.

The chain employs TRBV18 and TRBJ2-7; TRBD2 is a possible D gene (6 bases). This CDR3 is 13 amino acids long. Germline-derived CDR1 and CDR2 are KGHSH and LQKENI. V shed 2 bases and J shed 4 bases, with 9 bases lying between them. The DNA of the CDR3 is TGTGCCAGCTCACCAAATCGGGGGTACGAGCAGTACTTC. This codes for CASSPNRGYEQYF.

The chain is built from TRBV19 and TRBJ2-1; 10 bases agree with TRBD1. Germline loops: CDR1 LNHDA, CDR2 SQIVND (reference sequence). The CDR3 consists of 15 residues. V shed 5 bases, J shed 4 bases, and the junction held 5 bases outside the gene matches. The CDR3 region has the DNA TGTGCCAGTAGTCAGACAGGGGGCGCGTACAATGAGCAGTTCTTC. The encoded protein is CASSQTGGAYNEQFF.

This CDR3 is CSVGGGSSSYEQYF. Written as DNA, the CDR3 is TGCAGCGTTGGGGGCGGATCCTCATCCTACGAGCAGTACTTC. V is TRBV29-1 and J is TRBJ2-7, with D maybe TRBD1 (5 bases). The germline CDR1 and CDR2 sequences are SQVTM and ANQGSEA. This CDR3 is built from 14 residues. The V gene lost 4 bases and the J gene lost 1 base, with 14 bases spanning the gap.

The chain is built from TRBV30 and TRBJ1-5; TRBD1 matches 7 bases. After removal of 2 bases from V and 0 bases from J, the junction contained 1 base not matched to a gene. The CDR3 has 14 residues. In germline, CDR1 is GTSNPN, CDR2 SVGIG (reference sequence). CDR3 loop: CAWSRDSSNQPQHF. The CDR3 DNA reads TGTGCCTGGAGTCGGGACAGTAGCAATCAGCCCCAGCATTTT.

The gene calls are TRBV30 and TRBJ1-2; D uncertain. The CDR3 is 15 amino acids. Germline V CDR1 and CDR2: GTSNPN, SVGIG (reference sequence). The V and J ends lost 6 bases and 0 bases respectively, with 17 bases between them. CDR3: CACARSSSANYGYTF. The CDR3 DNA reads as TGTGCCTGTGCGCGTTCCAGTTCGGCTAACTATGGCTACACCTTC.

This chain links TRBV15 with TRBJ1-1; no clear D. V lost 6 bases, J lost 0 bases, and 8 bases lay in between. The CDR3 is 13 amino acids. CDR1 is LNHNV and CDR2 is YYDKDF in the germline V gene (reference sequence). The DNA for the CDR3 is TGTGCCACCAGGGGTTCTATGAACACTGAAGCTTTCTTT. Amino acid sequence: CATRGSMNTEAFF.

The rearrangement links TRBV5-4 to TRBJ2-1, with D unclear. The CDR3 is 15 amino acids. Trimming shortened V by 4 bases and J by 6 bases, and 17 bases separated the two germline ends. Germline values: CDR1 SGHNT, CDR2 YYREEE (reference sequence). The CDR3 nucleotides read TGTGCCAGCAGCGTGATCGGCACAGACCTCAATGAGCAGTTCTTC. Residues: CASSVIGTDLNEQFF.